Below are 5 T cell receptor beta chains sequenced from a single sample in a study of T cell repertoires in cytomegalovirus infection. TCRdb itself ran the reads through MiXCR, one entry per CDR3 protein. This table holds about 740,000 distinct CDR3 sequences, 35% found once. The sample consisted of PBMCs. The receptors derive from a human donor in good health (CMV status not recorded). Some clones in this sample may be carry-over from other donors' samples.

This clonotype was seen ten or more times. The CDR3 bases are TGTGCCAGCAGCTTAGAGGGTCAGCCCCAGCATTTT. It specifies CASSLEGQPQHF. The chain recombines TRBV7-2 with TRBJ1-5; D is ambiguous. Germline CDR1 SGHTA, CDR2 FQGNSA. Trimming left V 1 base short and J 6 bases short, with 4 bases between. The CDR3 has 12 amino acids.

This chain links TRBV6-6 with TRBJ1-3, with D perhaps matching TRBD1 (5 bases). The V gene's germline CDR1 is MNHNY and CDR2 SVGAGI (reference sequence). This CDR3 has 14 residues. The V end was cut by 6 bases, the J end by 5 bases, with 14 bases between. The CDR3 DNA follows: TGTGCCAGCAGCCACCAGGGAGAGCGAAACACCATATATTTT. Translation gives CASSHQGERNTIYF.

The rearrangement links TRBV27 to TRBJ2-3; D might be TRBD1 (5 bases). The CDR3 consists of 14 residues. Trimming removed 3 bases from V and 6 bases from J, with 13 bases in between. Germline V gene sequence: CDR1 MNHEY, CDR2 SMNVEV (reference sequence). Written as DNA, the CDR3 is TGTGCCAGCAGTTTTAGTCAGGGTAGGGATACGCAGTATTTT. Translation gives CASSFSQGRDTQYF.

This clonotype was found a few times. The V call is TRBV4-1, the J call TRBJ2-7; D is possibly TRBD2 (6 bases). V dropped 3 bases and J dropped 6 bases, with 24 bases sitting between them. The CDR3 extends over 17 amino acids. Germline CDR1 reads MGHRA; CDR2 reads YSYEKL. The DNA of the CDR3 is TGCGCCAGCAGCCACCTCACCCCTCAGACACTAGCTAGCGAGCAGTACTTC. Amino acid sequence: CASSHLTPQTLASEQYF.

This clonotype appeared many times. V gene TRBV6-1 combines with J gene TRBJ2-6; 8 bases are shared with TRBD1. Trimming cost V 5 bases and J 2 bases; bases outside gene matches: 2. The CDR3 loop spans 15 amino acids. Germline lookup yields CDR1 MNHNS and CDR2 SASEGT. The CDR3 loop reads CASSLTGAGANVLTF. DNA of the CDR3: TGTGCCAGCAGTTTGACAGGGGCTGGGGCCAACGTCCTGACTTTC.